The 10 T cell receptor beta chains below come from one sample, sequenced in a study of shared clonotypes between healthy human individuals. Here immunoSEQ multiplex PCR was the method, and the copy in TCRdb shows in-frame clones only, minus some. The data contain roughly 1,600,000 clones, 98% to 99% of them seen just once; the ten biggest clones take up approximately 0.38%. Sample: naive CD4+ T cells sorted from blood. This sample's subset: CD45RA+ positively selected. The receptors stem from a young man in good health.

The gene calls are TRBV10-3 and TRBJ1-4, with 7 bases matching TRBD1. Trimming took 3 bases from V and 10 from J; bases not matched to a gene: 2. The CDR3 has 12 residues. In germline, CDR1 is ENHRY, CDR2 SYGVKD. The CDR3 sequence is CAISEEGAKLFF. The CDR3 DNA reads TGTGCCATCAGTGAAGAGGGGGCAAAACTGTTTTTT.

This rearrangement joins TRBV7-9 to TRBJ2-3; 10 positions match TRBD2. This CDR3 contains 16 residues. J gave up 6 bases and V 1 base, and 7 bases lay outside the gene matches. Germline V gene data show CDR1 as SEHNR and CDR2 as FQNEAQ (reference sequence). CDR3 in DNA: TGTGCCAGCAGCTTAGGCCTAGCGGGAGTTGGGGATACGCAGTATTTT. It codes for CASSLGLAGVGDTQYF. The whole variable domain, remainder taken from reference TRBV7-9 and TRBJ2-3, is DTGVSQNPRHKITKRGQNVTFRCDPISEHNRLYWYRQTLGQGPEFLTYFQNEAQLEKSRLLSDRFSAERPKGSFSTLEIQRTEQGDSAMYLCASSLGLAGVGDTQYFGPGTRLTVL.

This chain connects TRBV30 to TRBJ1-1; no firm D call. The CDR3 runs to 13 residues. Trimming removed 2 bases at V and 3 bases at J, with 10 bases between. Per germline, CDR1 GTSNPN and CDR2 SVGIG (reference sequence). The CDR3 nucleotides are TGTGCCTGGAGTACGAGGGTAGACACTGAAGCTTTCTTT. Translation gives CAWSTRVDTEAFF.

The chain employs TRBV18 and TRBJ2-1, with D possibly matching TRBD2 (6 bases). CDR1 is KGHSH and CDR2 is LQKENI in the germline V gene. V dropped 6 bases and J dropped 0 bases, with 21 bases sitting between them. The CDR3 covers 18 residues. In DNA, the CDR3 is TGTGCCAGCTCCCCCGAGTTAGGAAGCGGGTTCTCCTACAATGAGCAGTTCTTC. Protein product: CASSPELGSGFSYNEQFF.

V usage is TRBV28 and J usage is TRBJ2-1; no definite D call. The CDR3 has 10 amino acids. V was pared by 3 bases and J by 10 bases, with 4 bases between. In germline, CDR1 is MDHEN, CDR2 SYDVKM. DNA of the CDR3: TGTGCCAGCAGTTTGGTCGAGCAGTTCTTC. It encodes CASSLVEQFF.

This clone was recorded once. The chain employs TRBV7-6 and TRBJ1-1; 8 nucleotides agree with TRBD1. CDR1 is SGHVS and CDR2 is FNYEAQ in the germline V gene. The ends lost 6 bases at V and 1 base at J; junction bases unmatched: 13. CDR3 length: 17 residues. CDR3 nucleotide sequence: TGTGCCAGCAGACCATCAAAGAGGACAGGGTGGAACACTGAAGCTTTCTTT. This encodes CASRPSKRTGWNTEAFF. Using reference TRBV7-6 and TRBJ1-1 for the parts outside the CDR3, the full variable domain is GAGVSQSPRYKVTKRGQDVALRCDPISGHVSLYWYRQALGQGPEFLTYFNYEAQQDKSGLPNDRFSAERPEGSISTLTIQRTEQRDSAMYRCASRPSKRTGWNTEAFFGQGTRLTVV.

The table lists this clone with a count of one. The chain is built from TRBV30 and TRBJ2-2; D remains unclear. The CDR3 length is 12 residues. Germline lookup yields CDR1 GTSNPN and CDR2 SVGIG (reference sequence). The germline V and J ends were trimmed by 4 bases and 0 bases, with 3 bases remaining between them. This chain's CDR3 is CAWNSNTGELFF. The CDR3 DNA sequence: TGTGCCTGGAATTCGAACACCGGGGAGCTGTTTTTT.

CDR3: CASSFALGLGNEQFF. The CDR3 region has the DNA TGTGCCAGCAGCTTTGCTCTGGGTCTGGGGAATGAGCAGTTCTTC. The J gene is TRBJ2-1, the V gene TRBV7-9; D remains unclear. The CDR3 spans 15 residues. CDR1 and CDR2 (germline): SEHNR, FQNEAQ (reference sequence). V was trimmed by 3 bases and J by 7 bases, leaving 16 bases between them.

The CDR3 protein is CASSRTGRSYGYTF. The CDR3 DNA follows: TGTGCCAGCAGTCGAACCGGGCGGAGCTATGGCTACACCTTC. The chain uses TRBV28 and TRBJ1-2, with D uncertain. The CDR3 has 14 amino acids. Trimming removed 5 bases from V and 4 bases from J, with 14 bases in between. Germline V gives CDR1 MDHEN, CDR2 SYDVKM.

V usage is TRBV10-3 and J usage is TRBJ1-3, with TRBD1 as a possible D gene (6 bases). This CDR3 has 16 amino acids. Germline V gene data show CDR1 as ENHRY and CDR2 as SYGVKD. V was pared by 2 bases and J by 8 bases, with 19 bases between. In DNA form, the CDR3 reads TGTGCCATCAGTGAGCGTATTATGGGGGGCGTCTACACCATATATTTT. It codes for CAISERIMGGVYTIYF.